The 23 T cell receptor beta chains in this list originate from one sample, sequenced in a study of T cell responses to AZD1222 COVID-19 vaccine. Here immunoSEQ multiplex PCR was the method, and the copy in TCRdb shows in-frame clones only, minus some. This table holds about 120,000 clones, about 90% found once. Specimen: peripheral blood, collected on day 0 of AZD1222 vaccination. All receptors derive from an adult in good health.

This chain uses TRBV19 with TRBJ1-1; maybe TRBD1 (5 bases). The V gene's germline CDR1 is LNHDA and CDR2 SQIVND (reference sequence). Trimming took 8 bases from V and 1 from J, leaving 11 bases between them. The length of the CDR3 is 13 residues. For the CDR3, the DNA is TGTGCCAGTGCAGACAGATCGAACACTGAAGCTTTCTTT. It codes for CASADRSNTEAFF.

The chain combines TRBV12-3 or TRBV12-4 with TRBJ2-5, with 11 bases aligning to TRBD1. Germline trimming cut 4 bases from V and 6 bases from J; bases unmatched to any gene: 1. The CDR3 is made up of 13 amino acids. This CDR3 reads CASSWTGGQTQYF. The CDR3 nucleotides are TGTGCCAGCAGTTGGACAGGGGGCCAGACCCAGTACTTC.

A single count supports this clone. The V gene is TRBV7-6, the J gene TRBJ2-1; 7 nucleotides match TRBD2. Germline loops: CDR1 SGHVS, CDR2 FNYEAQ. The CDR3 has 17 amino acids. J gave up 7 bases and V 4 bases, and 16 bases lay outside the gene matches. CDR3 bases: TGTGCCAGCAGCTCCCGTAAGGCCCGGGGGGTGGGGAATGAGCAGTTCTTC. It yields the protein CASSSRKARGVGNEQFF.

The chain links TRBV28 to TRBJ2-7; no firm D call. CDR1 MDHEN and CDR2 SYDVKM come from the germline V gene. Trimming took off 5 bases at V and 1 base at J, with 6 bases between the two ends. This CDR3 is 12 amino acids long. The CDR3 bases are TGTGCCAGCAGTGGGCAGTCCTACGAGCAGTACTTC. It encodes CASSGQSYEQYF.

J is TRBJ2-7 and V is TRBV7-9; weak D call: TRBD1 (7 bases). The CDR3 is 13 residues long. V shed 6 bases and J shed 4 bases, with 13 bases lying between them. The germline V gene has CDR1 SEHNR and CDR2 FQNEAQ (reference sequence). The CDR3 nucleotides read TGTGCCAGCAGACGGGGGACAGAATACGAGCAGTACTTC. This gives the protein CASRRGTEYEQYF.

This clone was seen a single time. The CDR3: CASSFLAGHTYEQYF. As DNA, the CDR3 is TGTGCCAGCAGCTTTCTAGCGGGACACACCTACGAGCAGTACTTC. The rearrangement uses TRBV11-3 and TRBJ2-7; 9 nucleotides match TRBD2. The germline gives CDR1 SGHNT, CDR2 YENEEA. This CDR3 contains 15 residues. V shed 3 bases, J shed 2 bases, and the junction held 5 bases outside the gene matches.

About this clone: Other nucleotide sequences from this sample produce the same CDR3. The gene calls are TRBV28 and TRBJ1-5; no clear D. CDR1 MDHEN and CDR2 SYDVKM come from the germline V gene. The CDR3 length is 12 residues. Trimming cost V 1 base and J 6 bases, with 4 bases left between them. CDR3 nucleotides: TGTGCCAGCAGTTTATCAGTTCAGCCCCAGCATTTT. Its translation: CASSLSVQPQHF. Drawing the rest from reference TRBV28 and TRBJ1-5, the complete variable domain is DVKVTQSSRYLVKRTGEKVFLECVQDMDHENMFWYRQDPGLGLRLIYFSYDVKMKEKGDIPEGYSVSREKKERFSLILESASTNQTSMYLCASSLSVQPQHFGDGTRLSIL.

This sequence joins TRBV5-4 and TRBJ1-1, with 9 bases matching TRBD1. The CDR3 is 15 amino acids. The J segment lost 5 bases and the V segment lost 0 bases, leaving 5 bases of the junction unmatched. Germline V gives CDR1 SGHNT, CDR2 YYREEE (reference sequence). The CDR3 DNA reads TGTGCCAGCAGCTTGGCAGACAGGGGGAGGACTGAAGCTTTCTTT. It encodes CASSLADRGRTEAFF.

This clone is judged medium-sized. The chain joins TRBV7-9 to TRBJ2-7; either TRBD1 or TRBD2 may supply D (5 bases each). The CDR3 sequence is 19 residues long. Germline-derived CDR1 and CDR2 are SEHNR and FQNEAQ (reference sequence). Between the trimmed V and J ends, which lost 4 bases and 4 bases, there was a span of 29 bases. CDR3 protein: CASSSSGSGGQPHVYEQYF. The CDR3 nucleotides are TGTGCCAGCAGCTCTAGTGGGAGTGGGGGTCAACCCCACGTGTACGAGCAGTACTTC.

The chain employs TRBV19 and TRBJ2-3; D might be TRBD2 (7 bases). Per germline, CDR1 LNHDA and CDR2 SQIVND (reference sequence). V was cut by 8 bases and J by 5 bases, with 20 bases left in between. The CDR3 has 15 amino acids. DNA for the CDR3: TGTGCCAGTTCCCTCTGGGGGGGGCTGGGAGATACGCAGTATTTT. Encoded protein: CASSLWGGLGDTQYF.

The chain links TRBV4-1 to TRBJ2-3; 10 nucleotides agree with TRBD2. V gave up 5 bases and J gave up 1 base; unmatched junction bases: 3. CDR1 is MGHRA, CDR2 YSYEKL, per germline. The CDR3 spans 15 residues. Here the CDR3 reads CASSFGTSGTDTQYF. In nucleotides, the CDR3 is TGCGCCAGCAGCTTCGGGACTAGCGGCACAGATACGCAGTATTTT.

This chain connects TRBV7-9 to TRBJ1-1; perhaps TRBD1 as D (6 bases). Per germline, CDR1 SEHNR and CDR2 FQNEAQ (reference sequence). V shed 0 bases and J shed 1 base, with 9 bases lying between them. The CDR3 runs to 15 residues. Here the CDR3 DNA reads TGTGCCAGCAGCTTAGCGGCAGGGGCGAACACTGAAGCTTTCTTT. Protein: CASSLAAGANTEAFF. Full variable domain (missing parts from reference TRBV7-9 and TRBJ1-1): DTGVSQNPRHKITKRGQNVTFRCDPISEHNRLYWYRQTLGQGPEFLTYFQNEAQLEKSRLLSDRFSAERPKGSFSTLEIQRTEQGDSAMYLCASSLAAGANTEAFFGQGTRLTVV.

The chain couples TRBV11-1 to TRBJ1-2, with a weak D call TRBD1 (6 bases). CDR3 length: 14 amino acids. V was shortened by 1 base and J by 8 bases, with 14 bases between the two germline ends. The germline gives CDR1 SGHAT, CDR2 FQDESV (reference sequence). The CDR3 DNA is TGTGCCAGCAGCTTAGGTACAGGGCTGGGAGGCTACACCTTC. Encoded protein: CASSLGTGLGGYTF.

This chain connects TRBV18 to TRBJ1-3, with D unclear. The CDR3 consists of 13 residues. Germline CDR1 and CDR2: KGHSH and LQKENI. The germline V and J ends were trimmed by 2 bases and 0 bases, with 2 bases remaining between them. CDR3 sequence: CASSPDSGNTIYF. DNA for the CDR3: TGTGCCAGCTCACCAGACTCTGGAAACACCATATATTTT.

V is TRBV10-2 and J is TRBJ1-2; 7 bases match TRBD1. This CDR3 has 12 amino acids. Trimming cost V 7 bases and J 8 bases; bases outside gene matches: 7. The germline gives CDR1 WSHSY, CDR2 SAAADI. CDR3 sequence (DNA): TGCGCCAGCACCCCTACAGGGGACGGCTACACCTTC. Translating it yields CASTPTGDGYTF.

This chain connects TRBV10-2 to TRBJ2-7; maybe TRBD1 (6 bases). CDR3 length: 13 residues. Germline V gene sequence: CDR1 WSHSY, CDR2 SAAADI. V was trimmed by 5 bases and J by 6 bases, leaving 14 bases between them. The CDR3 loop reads CASSTTGPSEQYF. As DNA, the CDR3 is TGCGCCAGCAGTACGACAGGTCCCAGCGAGCAGTACTTC.

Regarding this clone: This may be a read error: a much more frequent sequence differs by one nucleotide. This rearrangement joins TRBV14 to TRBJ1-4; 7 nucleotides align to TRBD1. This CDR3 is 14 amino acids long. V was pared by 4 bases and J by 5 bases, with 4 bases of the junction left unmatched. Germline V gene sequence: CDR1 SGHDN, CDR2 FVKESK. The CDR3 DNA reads TGTGCCAGCAGCCCGAGACAGGGAAATGAAAAACTGTTTTTT. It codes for CASSPRQGNEKLFF.

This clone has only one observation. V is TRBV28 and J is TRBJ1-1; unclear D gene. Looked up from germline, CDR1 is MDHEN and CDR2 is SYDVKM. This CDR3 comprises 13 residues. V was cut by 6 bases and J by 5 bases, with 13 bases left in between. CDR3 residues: CASSGFSGTEAFF. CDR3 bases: TGTGCCAGCAGCGGGTTTAGTGGTACTGAAGCTTTCTTT. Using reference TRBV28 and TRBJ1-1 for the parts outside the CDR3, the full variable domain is DVKVTQSSRYLVKRTGEKVFLECVQDMDHENMFWYRQDPGLGLRLIYFSYDVKMKEKGDIPEGYSVSREKKERFSLILESASTNQTSMYLCASSGFSGTEAFFGQGTRLTVV.

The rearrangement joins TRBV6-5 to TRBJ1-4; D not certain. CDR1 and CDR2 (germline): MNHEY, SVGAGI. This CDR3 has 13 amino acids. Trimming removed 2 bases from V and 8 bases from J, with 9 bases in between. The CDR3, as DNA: TGTGCCAGCAGTTACAGGGAGGGAGAAAAACTGTTTTTT. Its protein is CASSYREGEKLFF.

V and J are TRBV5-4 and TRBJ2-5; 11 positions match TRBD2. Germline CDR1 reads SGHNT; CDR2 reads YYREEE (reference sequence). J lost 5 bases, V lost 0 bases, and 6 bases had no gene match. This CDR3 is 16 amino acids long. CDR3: CASSLGSGRGKETQYF. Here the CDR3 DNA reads TGTGCCAGCAGCTTGGGTAGCGGGAGGGGGAAGGAGACCCAGTACTTC. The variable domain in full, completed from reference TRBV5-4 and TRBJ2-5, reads ETGVTQSPTHLIKTRGQQVTLRCSSQSGHNTVSWYQQALGQGPQFIFQYYREEENGRGNFPPRFSGLQFPNYSSELNVNALELDDSALYLCASSLGSGRGKETQYFGPGTRLLVL.

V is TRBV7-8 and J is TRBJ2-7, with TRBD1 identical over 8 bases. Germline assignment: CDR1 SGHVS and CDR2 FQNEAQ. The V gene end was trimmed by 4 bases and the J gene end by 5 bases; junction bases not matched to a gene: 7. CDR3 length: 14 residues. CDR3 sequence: CASSSTRQGNEQYF. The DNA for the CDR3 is TGTGCCAGCAGCTCTACTAGACAGGGGAACGAGCAGTACTTC.

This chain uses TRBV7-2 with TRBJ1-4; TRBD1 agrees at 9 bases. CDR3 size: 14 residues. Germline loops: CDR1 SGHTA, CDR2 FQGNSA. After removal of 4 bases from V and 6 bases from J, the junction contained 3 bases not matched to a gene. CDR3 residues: CASSYGTGYEKLFF. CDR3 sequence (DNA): TGTGCCAGCAGCTACGGGACAGGGTATGAAAAACTGTTTTTT.

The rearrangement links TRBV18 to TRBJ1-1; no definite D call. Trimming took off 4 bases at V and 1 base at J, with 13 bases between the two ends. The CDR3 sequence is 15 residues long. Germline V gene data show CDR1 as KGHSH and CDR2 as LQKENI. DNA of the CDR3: TGTGCCAGCTCACTCCGCGGCCCTACGAACACTGAAGCTTTCTTT. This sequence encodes CASSLRGPTNTEAFF.